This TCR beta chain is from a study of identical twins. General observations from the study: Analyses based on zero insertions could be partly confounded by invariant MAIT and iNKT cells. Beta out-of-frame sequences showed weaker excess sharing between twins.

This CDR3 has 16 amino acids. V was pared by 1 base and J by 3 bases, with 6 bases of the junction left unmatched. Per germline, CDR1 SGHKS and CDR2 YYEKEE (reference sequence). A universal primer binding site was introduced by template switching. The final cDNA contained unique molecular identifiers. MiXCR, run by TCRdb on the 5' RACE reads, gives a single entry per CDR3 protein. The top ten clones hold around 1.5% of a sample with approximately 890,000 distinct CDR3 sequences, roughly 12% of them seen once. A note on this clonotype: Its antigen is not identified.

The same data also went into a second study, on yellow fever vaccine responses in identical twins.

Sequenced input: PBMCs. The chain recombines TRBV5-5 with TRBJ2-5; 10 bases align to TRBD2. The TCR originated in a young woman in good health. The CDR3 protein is CASSLLVAGGKETQYF. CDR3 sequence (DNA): TGTGCCAGCAGCTTGTTGGTAGCGGGAGGTAAAGAGACCCAGTACTTC. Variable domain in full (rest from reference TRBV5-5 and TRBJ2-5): DAGVTQSPTHLIKTRGQQVTLRCSPISGHKSVSWYQQVLGQGPQFIFQYYEKEERGRGNFPDRFSARQFPNYSSELNVNALLLGDSALYLCASSLLVAGGKETQYFGPGTRLLVL.